Listed below are T cell receptor beta chains from one sample, sequenced in a study of control samples from healthy donors and cancer patients. This table comes from immunoSEQ multiplex PCR, and its TCRdb copy is limited to in-frame clones, with some not included. The repertoire holds 190,000 or so clones, 90% to 95% seen once, with 1.4% to 1.5% in the top ten. Sequencing was done on a sample of blood. The receptors come from a man aged 18-30 years in good health. Both conserved end residues are part of each CDR3. Fields, in order: CDR3 protein, V gene, J gene.

CDR3 protein: CASSVLGNTEAFF
V gene: TRBV7-3
J gene: TRBJ1-1

CDR3 protein: CASSYSFSGNSPLHF
V gene: TRBV6-5
J gene: TRBJ1-6

CDR3 protein: CASSLVSGVTYNEQFF
V gene: TRBV5-1
J gene: TRBJ2-1

CDR3 protein: CASSESGTPSTDTQYF
V gene: TRBV25-1
J gene: TRBJ2-3

CDR3 protein: CASSFGQTGELFF
V gene: TRBV5-1
J gene: TRBJ2-2

CDR3 protein: CASSLTTGTENIQYF
V gene: TRBV5-4
J gene: TRBJ2-4

CDR3 protein: CASGKGAVYEQYF
V gene: TRBV6-5
J gene: TRBJ2-7

CDR3 protein: CASSLDRAYNSPLHF
V gene: TRBV5-4
J gene: TRBJ1-6

CDR3 protein: CALWRETQYF
V gene: TRBV23-1
J gene: TRBJ2-5

CDR3 protein: CASSPVLGTVSNYGYTF
V gene: TRBV27
J gene: TRBJ1-2

CDR3 protein: CASSNLAGGNNEQFF
V gene: TRBV11-3
J gene: TRBJ2-1

CDR3 protein: CSVLWAQAPYEQYF
V gene: TRBV29-1
J gene: TRBJ2-7

CDR3 protein: CSARQGATEAFF
V gene: TRBV29-1
J gene: TRBJ1-1

CDR3 protein: CASSLQGQITDTQYF
V gene: TRBV5-1
J gene: TRBJ2-3

CDR3 protein: CASSRDHGQPQHF
V gene: TRBV6-5
J gene: TRBJ1-5

CDR3 protein: CASSQGLGYGYTF
V gene: TRBV18
J gene: TRBJ1-2

CDR3 protein: CASSQRGRTNEQFF
V gene: TRBV14
J gene: TRBJ2-1

CDR3 protein: CASSLGQYSNQPQHF
V gene: TRBV5-6
J gene: TRBJ1-5

CDR3 protein: CASSLLQAGDTQYF
V gene: TRBV4-2
J gene: TRBJ2-3

CDR3 protein: CAISEFKGAYEQYF
V gene: TRBV10-3
J gene: TRBJ2-7

CDR3 protein: CAWSAADPTDTQYF
V gene: TRBV30
J gene: TRBJ2-3

CDR3 protein: CASADRYNEQFF
V gene: TRBV6-6
J gene: TRBJ2-1

CDR3 protein: CASSPGTGNEKLFF
V gene: TRBV6-6
J gene: TRBJ1-4

CDR3 protein: CASSFRDGAYEQYF
V gene: TRBV5-1
J gene: TRBJ2-7

CDR3 protein: CASSSQGADYGYTF
V gene: TRBV7-2
J gene: TRBJ1-2

CDR3 protein: CASSDGTLYNEQFF
V gene: TRBV9
J gene: TRBJ2-1

CDR3 protein: CARDSTDTQYF
V gene: TRBV28
J gene: TRBJ2-3

CDR3 protein: CASSQEMGSAGANVLTF
V gene: TRBV14
J gene: TRBJ2-6

CDR3 protein: CASSLGQNSGNTIYF
V gene: TRBV5-4
J gene: TRBJ1-3

CDR3 protein: CSASAGTSGSYEQYF
V gene: TRBV20-1
J gene: TRBJ2-7

CDR3 protein: CASRDQGDYGYTF
V gene: TRBV25-1
J gene: TRBJ1-2

CDR3 protein: CASSFAGENGYTF
V gene: TRBV5-5
J gene: TRBJ1-2

CDR3 protein: CAISRVVGNQPQHF
V gene: TRBV6-5
J gene: TRBJ1-5

CDR3 protein: CASSEKVASGGLLYNEQFF
V gene: TRBV2
J gene: TRBJ2-1